The 21 T cell receptor beta chains presented below share a single source sample, sequenced in a study of blood T cells in healthy people across ages. Next came a second PCR, run for about 6 to 11 cycles, which used a sample-barcoded 5' primer along with a J-beta primer mix. TCRdb processed the 5' RACE reads anew with MiXCR; each CDR3 protein has one entry. The sample gives 1.5 million to 1.9 million distinct CDR3 sequences, under 55% of which show up once; about 4.1% is in the top ten. The sample comprised blood. These receptors came from a woman under 30 in good health.

In the case of this clonotype: A junction end diverges from the germline sequence, so it may reflect a read error. The rearrangement uses TRBV5-1 and TRBJ1-6, with D unclear. CDR1 is SGHRS, CDR2 YFSETQ, per germline. The CDR3 has 13 amino acids. CDR3 bases: TGCGCCAGCAGCTCCAGGAGAAATTCACCCCCCCACTTT. This codes for CASSSRRNSPPHF. Together with reference TRBV5-1 and TRBJ1-6, the CDR3 gives the full variable domain: KAGVTQTPRYLIKTRGQQVTLSCSPISGHRSVSWYQQTPGQGLQFLFEYFSETQRNKGNFPGRFSGRQFSNSRSEMNVSTLELGDSALYLCASSSRRNSPPHFGNGTRLTVT.

This clonotype occurred a few times. The chain uses TRBV6-6 and TRBJ2-3; D perhaps matches TRBD1 (6 bases). The CDR3 is 15 residues long. Between the trimmed V and J ends, which lost 5 bases and 10 bases, there was a span of 22 bases. Germline assignment: CDR1 MNHNY and CDR2 SVGAGI (reference sequence). The CDR3 sequence: CASSADRHRQSAQYF. CDR3 bases: TGTGCCAGCAGTGCGGACAGACATAGGCAGAGCGCGCAGTATTTT.

CDR3 nucleotides: TGCGCCAGCAGCTGGGGGACGGAGTCCTACGAGCAGTACTTC. Encoded protein: CASSWGTESYEQYF. The chain has TRBV5-1 and TRBJ2-7; D possibly matches TRBD1 or TRBD2 (5 bases each). Trimming cost V 3 bases and J 1 base, with 11 bases left between them. In germline, CDR1 is SGHRS, CDR2 YFSETQ. There are 14 residues in the CDR3.

The V gene is TRBV7-9, the J gene TRBJ1-2; no clear D. V was pared by 5 bases and J by 7 bases, with 20 bases between. CDR3 length: 15 residues. CDR1 SEHNR and CDR2 FQNEAQ come from the germline V gene (reference sequence). The CDR3 is CASSQDRGPLGGYTF. The CDR3 DNA reads as TGTGCCAGCAGCCAGGATAGAGGCCCTTTAGGTGGCTACACCTTC.

J is TRBJ2-5 and V is TRBV5-1; 13 positions match TRBD2. Germline V gene data show CDR1 as SGHRS and CDR2 as YFSETQ. V was clipped by 6 bases and J by 11 bases; unmatched bases: 19. The CDR3 is 17 residues long. The CDR3: CASTIGLAGATYNEQYF. As DNA, the CDR3 is TGCGCCAGCACTATAGGACTAGCGGGGGCCACCTACAATGAGCAGTACTTC.

V gene TRBV24-1 combines with J gene TRBJ2-6; possible D gene TRBD1, 5 bases. The CDR3 covers 17 residues. Germline CDR1 and CDR2: KGHDR and SFDVKD. V lost 4 bases and J 2 bases, leaving 14 bases between the germline ends. Here the CDR3 reads CATSDLQTAAGANVLTF. The CDR3 DNA reads TGTGCCACCAGTGACCTTCAGACAGCCGCTGGGGCCAACGTCCTGACTTTC.

The chain is built from TRBV6-1 and TRBJ2-3, with TRBD2 matching 12 bases. This CDR3 is 17 amino acids long. Germline V gene lookup returns CDR1 MNHNS and CDR2 SASEGT. J lost 0 bases, V lost 4 bases, and 5 bases had no gene match. CDR3 amino acids: CASSGYGLAGSTDTQYF. CDR3 bases: TGTGCCAGCAGTGGATACGGACTAGCGGGGAGCACAGATACGCAGTATTTT.

This clonotype was recorded a few times. The J gene is TRBJ1-2, the V gene TRBV20-1; 9 bases agree with TRBD1. After removal of 4 bases from V and 1 base from J, the junction contained 7 bases not matched to a gene. CDR1 DFQATT and CDR2 SNEGSKA come from the germline V gene (reference sequence). The CDR3 contains 15 residues. The CDR3 sequence is CSAKDRGILNYGYTF. The DNA of the CDR3 is TGCAGTGCTAAGGACAGGGGCATACTTAACTATGGCTACACCTTC.

This clonotype came up a few times. This chain uses TRBV7-3 with TRBJ2-1; D may correspond to TRBD1 or TRBD2 (5 bases each). From germline, CDR1 is SGHTA and CDR2 FQGTGA. The CDR3 is 12 amino acids. Deletions cut 1 base from V and 9 bases from J, with 7 bases between. In nucleotides, the CDR3 is TGTGCCAGCAGCTTAATTGGGGGTGAGCAGTTCTTC. This encodes CASSLIGGEQFF.

This chain links TRBV20-1 with TRBJ2-7; possible D gene TRBD2, 6 bases. CDR3 length: 13 amino acids. Germline lookup yields CDR1 DFQATT and CDR2 SNEGSKA (reference sequence). Trimming left V 0 bases short and J 4 bases short, with 10 bases between. As DNA, the CDR3 is TGCAGTGCTAGAGAAGGAGGGGAGTACGAGCAGTACTTC. Residues: CSAREGGEYEQYF.

This clonotype turned up a few times. This rearrangement joins TRBV27 to TRBJ2-4, with 9 bases lining up with TRBD1. The V gene's germline CDR1 is MNHEY and CDR2 SMNVEV (reference sequence). This CDR3 region has 15 residues. The V and J ends lost 6 bases and 4 bases, in that order; junction bases with no gene match: 7. The CDR3 bases are TGTGCCAGCAGCCCTGAGGGGACAGGGAAAAACATTCAGTACTTC. This translates into CASSPEGTGKNIQYF.

The chain combines TRBV4-3 with TRBJ1-4, with 8 bases identical to TRBD1. The germline V gene encodes CDR1 LGHNA and CDR2 YSLEER. This CDR3 is 17 amino acids long. The J segment lost 2 bases and the V segment lost 0 bases, leaving 5 bases of the junction unmatched. CDR3 in DNA: TGCGCCAGCAGCCAAGATCTACAGGGGGGGACTAATGAAAAACTGTTTTTT. This gives the protein CASSQDLQGGTNEKLFF.

This sequence joins TRBV16 and TRBJ1-1; 9 bases fit TRBD1. The CDR3 has 15 amino acids. Germline lookup yields CDR1 KGHSY and CDR2 FQNENV. The trim removed 0 bases at V and 5 bases at J, leaving 4 bases unmatched. In DNA, the CDR3 is TGTGCCAGCAGCCAATCTTGGACAGGGGTTACTGAAGCTTTCTTT. Its translation is CASSQSWTGVTEAFF.

The chain carries TRBV28 and TRBJ2-1; 13 bases are a match to TRBD2. V lost 5 bases to trimming and J lost 8 bases; unmatched junction nucleotides: 6. CDR3 length: 15 residues. Germline CDR1 reads MDHEN; CDR2 reads SYDVKM. The CDR3 reads CASSPWTSGRHEQFF. The CDR3 bases are TGTGCCAGCAGTCCATGGACTAGCGGGAGACATGAGCAGTTCTTC.

J is TRBJ1-2 and V is TRBV7-2, with D possibly being TRBD1 (5 bases). Germline V gene data show CDR1 as SGHTA and CDR2 as FQGNSA. Trimming shortened V by 5 bases and J by 7 bases, and 17 bases separated the two germline ends. This CDR3 region has 14 residues. The CDR3 nucleotides read TGTGCCAGCAGCGAAGGTCCAGGGTTCAGTGGCTACACCTTC. Translated: CASSEGPGFSGYTF.

This sequence joins TRBV10-3 and TRBJ1-1; D is unclear. Trimming stripped 0 bases from V and 0 bases from J, with 8 bases between. The CDR3 is made up of 15 amino acids. Germline V gene lookup returns CDR1 ENHRY and CDR2 SYGVKD. The DNA for the CDR3 is TGTGCCATCAGTGAGTCCTGGCAGTTGAACACTGAAGCTTTCTTT. It encodes CAISESWQLNTEAFF.

This chain's CDR3 is CASSQELGVIANEQFF. CDR3 sequence (DNA): TGTGCCAGCAGCCAAGAGTTGGGAGTTATCGCCAATGAGCAGTTCTTC. The rearrangement uses TRBV3-1 and TRBJ2-1; maybe TRBD2 (5 bases). The germline V gene encodes CDR1 LGHDT and CDR2 YNNKEL (reference sequence). The CDR3 extends over 16 amino acids. Trimming removed 0 bases at V and 6 bases at J, with 15 bases between.

This clonotype turned up a few times. The genes are TRBV7-3 and TRBJ2-1; 14 bases map to TRBD2. Germline CDR1 and CDR2: SGHTA and FQGTGA. V gave up 1 base and J gave up 9 bases; unmatched junction bases: 8. The CDR3 consists of 17 residues. CDR3 residues: CASSLKGTSGRLSEQFF. CDR3 sequence (DNA): TGTGCCAGCAGCTTAAAGGGGACTAGCGGGAGATTAAGTGAGCAGTTCTTC. Full variable domain (missing parts from reference TRBV7-3 and TRBJ2-1): GAGVSQTPSNKVTEKGKYVELRCDPISGHTALYWYRQSLGQGPEFLIYFQGTGAADDSGLPNDRFFAVRPEGSVSTLKIQRTERGDSAVYLCASSLKGTSGRLSEQFFGPGTRLTVL.

There are a few counts of this clonotype. V usage is TRBV4-3 and J usage is TRBJ2-7; 7 nucleotides agree with TRBD1. Germline CDR1 LGHNA, CDR2 YSLEER. This CDR3 is built from 14 residues. V was clipped by 1 base and J by 4 bases; unmatched bases: 4. In DNA form, the CDR3 reads TGCGCCAGCAGCCAAGTTAGGGGGCGATACGAGCAGTACTTC. It translates to CASSQVRGRYEQYF.

This clonotype was picked up a small number of times. V gene TRBV6-1 combines with J gene TRBJ1-1, with D hard to call. The CDR3 has 17 amino acids. Germline-derived CDR1 and CDR2 are MNHNS and SASEGT. V was trimmed by 5 bases and J by 7 bases, leaving 26 bases between them. This CDR3 is CASSLGNGRSTSNEAFF. DNA of the CDR3: TGTGCCAGCAGTCTGGGGAATGGCAGATCCACGTCGAATGAAGCTTTCTTT.

The genes are TRBV6-5 and TRBJ2-5; D is unclear. With 4 bases removed from V and 3 bases from J, the gap between germline ends came to 15 bases. This CDR3 is 15 amino acids long. From germline, CDR1 is MNHEY and CDR2 SVGAGI. The CDR3 here is CASSSWKGAKETQYF. CDR3 in DNA: TGTGCCAGCAGTTCCTGGAAAGGTGCAAAAGAGACCCAGTACTTC.